This T cell receptor (beta chain) was identified in a study of shared T cell receptors in the human thymus. J lost 6 bases, V lost 7 bases, and 5 bases had no gene match. There are 13 residues in the CDR3. Germline V gene sequence: CDR1 MNHNS, CDR2 SASEGT. Method: immunoSEQ multiplex PCR; TCRdb's copy keeps in-frame clones and lacks some. The table includes 450,000 to 650,000 clones, about 84% detected once. The data also belong to a second study, concerning human thymus T cells. As that study records: Resections from corrective heart surgery supplied the thymus tissue.

What was sequenced was thymocytes. This TCR derives from a boy less than two years old with a congenital heart defect. This chain connects TRBV6-1 to TRBJ1-5; 8 bases fit TRBD1. CDR3 DNA: TGTGCCAGCACAGGGGGCATTGGTCAGCCCCAGCATTTT. The encoded protein is CASTGGIGQPQHF.